A single sample is the source of the 8 T cell receptor beta chains below, sequenced in a study of T cells expressing NK-cell markers. One entry per CDR3 protein, without DNA, is what TCRdb gives after re-calling the 5' RACE reads. The specimen's table records 120,000 to 150,000 distinct CDR3 sequences. The source material was blood T cells: a sorted CD56 or NKG2C T cell subset, CD4+ or CD8+ T cells, or bulk PBMC T cells (not recorded which). The receptor set was obtained from a man aged 18 to 29 in good health.

This chain connects TRBV18 to TRBJ2-6. The germline V gene encodes CDR1 KGHSH and CDR2 LQKENI. The CDR3 loop spans 16 amino acids. The CDR3 spells CASSPPGPSGANVLTF. The whole variable domain, filled in from reference TRBV18 and TRBJ2-6, reads NAGVMQNPRHLVRRRGQEARLRCSPMKGHSHVYWYRQLPEEGLKFMVYLQKENIIDESGMPKERFSAEFPKEGPSILRIQQVVRGDSAAYFCASSPPGPSGANVLTFGAGSRLTVL.

The chain couples TRBV10-2 to TRBJ2-1; TCRdb gives TRBD1 as the D gene, but with no DNA this cannot be confirmed. This CDR3 comprises 16 residues. Germline-derived CDR1 and CDR2 are WSHSY and SAAADI. The chain's CDR3 is CASSAGTHPSYNEQFF.

The V and J genes are TRBV3-1 and TRBJ2-1; the D call from TCRdb, TRBD2, cannot be confirmed without DNA. This CDR3 contains 16 residues. Germline values: CDR1 LGHDT, CDR2 YNNKEL (reference sequence). CDR3 protein: CASSHRSSGNYNEQFF.

The chain has TRBV12-3 or TRBV12-4 and TRBJ2-2; the TCRdb call, TRBD1, lacks DNA for checking. CDR3 length: 17 residues. CDR3 amino acids: CASSPSLTGANTGELFF.

The rearrangement links TRBV12-5 to TRBJ2-3; there is no DNA to check the TCRdb D call of TRBD2. CDR1 and CDR2 (germline): LGHNT, FRNRAP. There are 16 residues in the CDR3. The CDR3 region is CASGFQAGEGTDTQYF.

V is TRBV7-9 and J is TRBJ1-1; lacking DNA, the TRBD1 call made by TCRdb goes unchecked. The CDR3 runs to 15 residues. CDR1 is SEHNR and CDR2 is FQNEAQ in the germline V gene (reference sequence). The CDR3 spells CASSPTGGVLTEAFF.

The rearrangement uses TRBV29-1 and TRBJ1-1. Per germline, CDR1 SQVTM and CDR2 ANQGSEA. The CDR3 is 13 amino acids. The chain's CDR3 is CSVPTGMNTEAFF. The entire variable domain, with the rest obtained from reference TRBV29-1 and TRBJ1-1, is as follows: SAVISQKPSRDICQRGTSLTIQCQVDSQVTMMFWYRQQPGQSLTLIATANQGSEATYESGFVIDKFPISRPNLTFSTLTVSNMSPEDSSIYLCSVPTGMNTEAFFGQGTRLTVV.

This chain joins TRBV7-2 and TRBJ2-1; the D gene TCRdb calls, TRBD1, cannot be checked with no DNA. From germline, CDR1 is SGHTA and CDR2 FQGNSA. The CDR3 has 18 residues. The CDR3 here is CASSGLFRDRVVGNEQFF. Full variable domain (remainder filled in from reference TRBV7-2 and TRBJ2-1): GAGVSQSPSNKVTEKGKDVELRCDPISGHTALYWYRQSLGQGLEFLIYFQGNSAPDKSGLPSDRFSAERTGGSVSTLTIQRTQQEDSAVYLCASSGLFRDRVVGNEQFFGPGTRLTVL.